This T cell receptor (beta chain) emerged from a study of T cells in Graves' hyperthyroidism and ophthalmopathy. Study in general: The blood sample was taken at first diagnosis, before treatment began. Study-wide results and limits: Blood also contained most expanded thyroid clonotypes above 0.001.

J gave up 5 bases and V 6 bases, and 11 bases lay outside the gene matches. Germline CDR1 reads SGHVS; CDR2 reads FNYEAQ. The CDR3 length is 16 residues. Uncontrolled infection, other autoimmune disease, pregnancy or lactation led to exclusion. The diagnoses drew upon clinical symptoms, serum thyroxine and TRAb, thyroid ultrasound and orbital computed tomography. TCR beta CDR3 regions were amplified from RNA. TCR CDR3 underwent first-round RT-PCR with the HTBI primer set. MiXCR, applied by TCRdb to the multiplex PCR reads, yields one record per CDR3 protein. The sample lists 300,000 to 350,000 distinct CDR3 sequences, more than 11% occurring once. About this clonotype: Its antigen is not known.

This chain links TRBV7-6 with TRBJ2-2; TRBD1 matches at 8 bases. The sample comprised blood. This sequence was found in a young woman with Graves' hyperthyroidism. The DNA for the CDR3 is TGTGCCAGCAGACTCCTGGACAGGGATGAAACCGGGGAGCTGTTTTTT. It codes for CASRLLDRDETGELFF.